This T cell receptor beta chain comes out of a study of CXCR3-negative and CXCR3-positive naive CD8 T cells. Study-wide points: Partially decreased CXCR3 expression was recorded after cryopreservation, and fresh PBMCs were used in most assays. CXCR3-positive naive cells carried more hydrophobic TRB CDR3s than CXCR3-negative naive cells did. Unlike memory cells, which differed, naive CXCR3-negative and CXCR3-positive cells had similar TRBV-TRBJ usage. The authors found comparable surface CD5 between naive subsets and inferred TCR strength from TRB CDR3 properties.

Via 5' RACE with UMI labels, TRB cDNA libraries were prepared. After re-calling the 5' RACE reads, TCRdb lists one entry per CDR3 protein, DNA absent. The table lists about 150,000 distinct CDR3 sequences. A note on this clonotype: What it binds is not known.

Germline assignment: CDR1 SEHNR and CDR2 FQNEAQ (reference sequence). This CDR3 has 14 amino acids. This chain joins TRBV7-9 and TRBJ1-5; the TRBD1 assignment by TCRdb is unverifiable without DNA. The receptor was isolated from a human donor in good health. Some clones in this sample may be carry-over from other donors' samples. Sequencing used naive CXCR3+ CD8+ T cells from blood. Stated subset: CD45RO-CCR7+CD27+CD95- naive CD8+ T cells expressing CXCR3 (TNR3+). This CDR3 reads CASSSGGSNQPQHF.